This TCR beta chain appears in the sequencing data of a study of blood T cells in healthy people across ages. Study-level results: It was held that the diversity estimates obtained from one million T cells were underestimates.

This clonotype was recorded a few times. Its antigen is unknown. The germline V gene has CDR1 MDHEN and CDR2 SYDVKM. Losses at the gene ends were 5 bases for V and 8 bases for J; bases not matched to a gene: 5. CDR3 size: 14 residues. Through a sample-barcoded 5' primer and a J-beta primer mix, a second PCR was run for roughly 6 to 11 cycles. TCRdb used MiXCR to reprocess the 5' RACE reads, holding one entry per CDR3 protein. The profile shows 1.6 million or so distinct CDR3 sequences, about 31% of them singletons. The material sequenced was blood. This TCR came from a woman in her twenties or thirties in good health. The rearrangement joins TRBV28 to TRBJ2-1, with 11 positions matching TRBD1. CDR3 protein: CASSTGQGADEQFF. The CDR3 nucleotides are TGTGCCAGCAGTACCGGACAGGGGGCGGATGAGCAGTTCTTC. Drawing the rest from reference TRBV28 and TRBJ2-1, the complete variable domain is DVKVTQSSRYLVKRTGEKVFLECVQDMDHENMFWYRQDPGLGLRLIYFSYDVKMKEKGDIPEGYSVSREKKERFSLILESASTNQTSMYLCASSTGQGADEQFFGPGTRLTVL.